This T cell receptor (beta chain) was captured in a study of shared clonotypes between healthy human individuals. Turning to the study itself: Each donor's CD4 naive and CD4 memory cells filled three plates apiece, CD8 naive two, and CD8 memory one.

For each subset, genomic DNA was distributed in equal portions over several immunoSEQ plates. Profiling relied on immunoSEQ multiplex PCR, and the TCRdb table lists in-frame clones only, not all of them. Altogether around 1.4 million clones are present, approximately 98.5% being singletons, with the ten largest covering approximately 0.4%. Donors were healthy HIV-negative adults without recent acute infections or vaccinations. As to this clone: Its antigen is not identified.

Study-wide findings and caveats: Larger estimated richness was generally seen in naive subsets than in memory subsets.

V lost 0 bases and J 6 bases, leaving 13 bases between the germline ends. From germline, CDR1 is SGHRS and CDR2 YFSETQ. CDR3 size: 14 residues. The sequenced sample consisted of naive CD4+ T cells sorted from blood. Stated subset: CD45RA+ positively selected. The source of this sequence is a man aged 25 to 45 in good health. This chain joins TRBV5-1 and TRBJ2-7; TRBD2 might be the D (7 bases). CDR3 DNA: TGCGCCAGCAGCTTGGACGGGGGGCCCGGCGAGCAGTACTTC. Encoded protein: CASSLDGGPGEQYF.